A single sample is the source of the 30 T cell receptor beta chains below, sequenced in a study of blood T cell repertoires in COVID-19. Libraries were prepared by immunoSEQ multiplex PCR; TCRdb keeps only in-frame clonotypes and omits some of them. The top ten clones hold around 2% of a sample with approximately 360,000 clones, about 90% of them seen once. The sample consisted of PBMCs or T cells enriched from blood (not recorded which). These receptors were collected from a man between 35 and 55 years old in a cohort exposed to, infected with or recovered from COVID-19 (not recorded which).

The chain couples TRBV28 to TRBJ2-7; 13 nucleotides align to TRBD2. Germline-derived CDR1 and CDR2 are MDHEN and SYDVKM. Trimming cost V 4 bases and J 5 bases; bases outside gene matches: 8. The CDR3 length is 16 residues. This CDR3 reads CASSSSGLAGFDEQYF. CDR3 bases: TGTGCCAGCAGTTCCTCGGGACTAGCGGGATTCGACGAGCAGTACTTC.

The chain carries TRBV3-1 (or the pseudogene TRBV3-2) and TRBJ2-7; a possible D gene is TRBD1 (6 bases). Trimming cost V 4 bases and J 1 base, with 11 bases left between them. CDR1 is LGHDT, CDR2 YNNKEL, per germline (reference sequence). The CDR3 runs to 14 residues. CDR3 region: CASSLTGLSYEQYF. CDR3 nucleotide sequence: TGTGCCAGCAGCCTAACAGGGCTTTCCTACGAGCAGTACTTC.

V gene TRBV27 combines with J gene TRBJ1-1, with TRBD1 matching over 9 bases. This CDR3 is built from 11 residues. The germline gives CDR1 MNHEY, CDR2 SMNVEV (reference sequence). Trimming took 4 bases from V and 10 from J; bases not matched to a gene: 1. This CDR3 reads CASSSTGGAFF. The DNA of the CDR3 is TGTGCCAGCAGTTCGACAGGGGGAGCTTTCTTT.

The chain combines TRBV5-1 with TRBJ2-1; D gene uncertain. V shed 4 bases and J shed 8 bases, with 10 bases lying between them. Germline loops: CDR1 SGHRS, CDR2 YFSETQ. CDR3 size: 12 residues. CDR3 DNA sequence: TGCGCCAGCAGCGCTAGTGTCTATGAGCAGTTCTTC. Amino acids: CASSASVYEQFF.

The chain has TRBV7-3 and TRBJ2-1; 8 bases are shared with TRBD2. CDR3 length equals 15 residues. V dropped 8 bases and J dropped 6; count of bases not matched to a gene: 12. Germline CDR1 SGHTA, CDR2 FQGTGA. The CDR3 nucleotides are TGTGCCAGCTCCCGGGACGGGAGGGCAGGCAATGAGCAGTTCTTC. This codes for CASSRDGRAGNEQFF.

This chain links TRBV6-6 with TRBJ2-7; the match to TRBD1 covers 11 bases. With 2 bases clipped from V and 3 bases from J, the junction kept 0 bases outside the gene matches. This CDR3 is 14 amino acids long. CDR1 MNHNY and CDR2 SVGAGI come from the germline V gene (reference sequence). DNA of the CDR3: TGTGCCAGCAGTTACGGGACAGGGGGCTACGAGCAGTACTTC. It yields the protein CASSYGTGGYEQYF.

The chain has TRBV25-1 and TRBJ2-5; 8 positions agree with TRBD1. CDR3 length: 13 amino acids. Trimming removed 4 bases from V and 6 bases from J; junction bases left unmatched: 4. CDR1 is MGHDK and CDR2 is SYGVNS in the germline V gene. In DNA form, the CDR3 reads TGTGCCAGCAGTGTGACAGGGGACCAGACCCAGTACTTC. It is translated as CASSVTGDQTQYF.

This chain links TRBV25-1 with TRBJ1-5; weak D call: TRBD1 (5 bases). This CDR3 region has 14 residues. Trimming pared 2 bases from V and 1 base from J, leaving 6 bases between. Looked up from germline, CDR1 is MGHDK and CDR2 is SYGVNS. The CDR3 coding sequence is TGTGCCAGCAGTGAAGGACACAGCAATCAGCCCCAGCATTTT. Translating it yields CASSEGHSNQPQHF.

This clone was counted only a few times. The chain links TRBV2 to TRBJ1-4; perhaps TRBD1 as D (5 bases). The length of the CDR3 is 15 residues. Trimming cost V 4 bases and J 3 bases, with 12 bases left between them. The germline V gene has CDR1 SNHLY and CDR2 FYNNEI. CDR3 nucleotides: TGTGCCAGCAGTGCCCAGGGTTTGCCTAATGAAAAACTGTTTTTT. Translating gives CASSAQGLPNEKLFF.

This chain's CDR3 is CASTRRTSGSLLTNEQFF. The DNA for the CDR3 is TGTGCCAGTACCAGACGGACTAGCGGGAGTCTTCTGACAAATGAGCAGTTCTTC. The chain links TRBV19 to TRBJ2-1; 13 bases agree with TRBD2. Germline values: CDR1 LNHDA, CDR2 SQIVND (reference sequence). The CDR3 totals 18 residues. V shed 7 bases, J shed 7 bases, and the junction held 16 bases outside the gene matches.

V is TRBV5-5 and J is TRBJ2-4; D remains unclear. Germline CDR1 SGHKS, CDR2 YYEKEE (reference sequence). V lost 3 bases and J 3 bases, leaving 4 bases between the germline ends. The length of the CDR3 is 12 residues. Here the CDR3 DNA reads TGTGCCAGCAGCTCCCACAAAAACATTCAGTACTTC. It is translated as CASSSHKNIQYF.

V usage is TRBV5-4 and J usage is TRBJ1-1; tentatively, D is TRBD1 (5 bases). The CDR3 has 12 residues. Trimming shortened V by 5 bases and J by 3 bases, and 8 bases separated the two germline ends. In germline, CDR1 is SGHNT, CDR2 YYREEE (reference sequence). The CDR3 here is CASRGGDTEAFF. The DNA of the CDR3 is TGTGCCAGCAGAGGAGGGGACACTGAAGCTTTCTTT.

This clone has a single count. This chain uses TRBV9 with TRBJ2-3; 16 bases fit TRBD2. J lost 2 bases, V lost 4 bases, and 7 bases had no gene match. The length of the CDR3 is 18 residues. The germline CDR1 and CDR2 sequences are SGDLS and YYNGEE. The CDR3 is CASSTGTSGRGATDTQYF. For the CDR3, the DNA is TGTGCCAGCAGCACCGGGACTAGCGGGAGGGGGGCCACAGATACGCAGTATTTT.

This clone was counted between two and nine times. This chain joins TRBV3-1 (or the pseudogene TRBV3-2) and TRBJ1-1, with D hard to call. Germline CDR1 and CDR2: LGHDT and YNNKEL (reference sequence). Deletions cut 0 bases from V and 1 base from J, with 6 bases between. The CDR3 contains 14 residues. In nucleotides, the CDR3 is TGTGCCAGCAGCCAAGAAAGGAGGAACACTGAAGCTTTCTTT. Residues: CASSQERRNTEAFF.

The chain employs TRBV7-8 and TRBJ2-3, with a tentative D call TRBD2 (6 bases). V lost 1 base to trimming and J lost 4 bases, with 12 bases between them. The CDR3 length is 15 residues. Germline V gives CDR1 SGHVS, CDR2 FQNEAQ. CDR3: CASSLGDGSADTQYF. For the CDR3, the DNA is TGTGCCAGCAGCTTAGGGGACGGGAGCGCAGATACGCAGTATTTT.

This clone has only one observation. The V and J genes are TRBV30 and TRBJ1-6; D unclear. The V end was cut by 3 bases, the J end by 10 bases, with 13 bases between. This CDR3 has 13 residues. Germline assignment: CDR1 GTSNPN and CDR2 SVGIG (reference sequence). This CDR3 reads CAWSPLIRSPLHF. The DNA for the CDR3 is TGTGCCTGGAGCCCCCTCATTAGATCACCCCTCCACTTT.

The V and J genes are TRBV7-3 and TRBJ2-1; 8 nucleotides match TRBD2. The germline gives CDR1 SGHTA, CDR2 FQGTGA. The V gene end was trimmed by 5 bases and the J gene end by 4 bases; junction bases not matched to a gene: 10. The CDR3 is made up of 16 amino acids. CDR3 loop: CASSPTGAGGYNEQFF. The CDR3 DNA sequence: TGTGCCAGCAGCCCCACCGGGGCGGGAGGTTACAATGAGCAGTTCTTC. Full variable domain (rest looked up from reference TRBV7-3 and TRBJ2-1): GAGVSQTPSNKVTEKGKYVELRCDPISGHTALYWYRQSLGQGPEFLIYFQGTGAADDSGLPNDRFFAVRPEGSVSTLKIQRTERGDSAVYLCASSPTGAGGYNEQFFGPGTRLTVL.

The rearrangement links TRBV3-1 (or the pseudogene TRBV3-2) to TRBJ2-7; tentatively, D is TRBD2 (5 bases). CDR1 and CDR2 (germline): LGHDT, YNNKEL (reference sequence). This CDR3 has 15 amino acids. V was shortened by 3 bases and J by 3 bases, with 15 bases between the two germline ends. The CDR3 protein is CASSHNGGANYEQYF. As DNA, the CDR3 is TGTGCCAGCAGCCACAACGGAGGTGCCAACTACGAGCAGTACTTC.

The rearrangement uses TRBV9 and TRBJ2-1; 8 nucleotides align to TRBD1. The CDR3 contains 15 residues. CDR1 and CDR2 (germline): SGDLS, YYNGEE. The V and J ends lost 4 bases and 4 bases, in that order; junction bases with no gene match: 7. The CDR3 reads CASSLDRGLYNEQFF. The CDR3 DNA is TGTGCCAGCAGCCTCGACAGGGGACTTTACAATGAGCAGTTCTTC.

Concerning this clone: Other DNA sequences in the same sample also yield this CDR3. The genes are TRBV28 and TRBJ1-2; D not certain. Germline CDR1 MDHEN, CDR2 SYDVKM. The CDR3 is 13 residues long. V lost 0 bases, J lost 1 base, and 3 bases lay in between. The chain's CDR3 is CASSLWSNYGYTF. The CDR3 coding sequence is TGTGCCAGCAGTTTATGGAGTAACTATGGCTACACCTTC.

V usage is TRBV7-9 and J usage is TRBJ2-5; the D is unclear. Germline V gene sequence: CDR1 SEHNR, CDR2 FQNEAQ (reference sequence). Trimming left V 6 bases short and J 2 bases short, with 7 bases between. This CDR3 is built from 12 residues. CDR3 loop: CASSYGQETQYF. CDR3 DNA: TGTGCCAGCAGTTACGGGCAAGAGACCCAGTACTTC.

This rearrangement joins TRBV7-3 to TRBJ2-3; D might be TRBD2 (6 bases). Germline values: CDR1 SGHTA, CDR2 FQGTGA. This CDR3 is 14 amino acids long. Deletions cut 5 bases from V and 4 bases from J, with 13 bases between. The CDR3 sequence is CASSPEGLADTQYF. In DNA, the CDR3 is TGTGCCAGCAGCCCGGAGGGGCTCGCAGATACGCAGTATTTT.

The gene calls are TRBV29-1 and TRBJ1-5, with D unresolved. V lost 4 bases and J 7 bases, leaving 11 bases between the germline ends. This CDR3 spans 12 amino acids. Germline lookup yields CDR1 SQVTM and CDR2 ANQGSEA. The DNA of the CDR3 is TGCAGCGTTGTGGAGGTCGGACAGCCCCAGCATTTT. It translates to CSVVEVGQPQHF.

This clone appeared many times. The rearrangement uses TRBV14 and TRBJ2-1, with D perhaps matching TRBD2 (6 bases). The CDR3 spans 17 residues. Germline CDR1 reads SGHDN; CDR2 reads FVKESK. The V end lost 0 bases, the J end lost 7 bases, and 19 bases lay between the germline ends. The CDR3 DNA reads as TGTGCCAGCAGCCAAGATGCGGGGAATGTGGGTGGGAATGAGCAGTTCTTC. Protein sequence: CASSQDAGNVGGNEQFF.

The chain uses TRBV5-4 and TRBJ2-7, with TRBD2 matching over 12 bases. This CDR3 spans 15 amino acids. After removal of 3 bases from V and 2 bases from J, the junction contained 3 bases not matched to a gene. The germline V gene encodes CDR1 SGHNT and CDR2 YYREEE (reference sequence). The CDR3 loop is CASSSTSGRPYEQYF. The CDR3 nucleotides are TGTGCCAGCAGCTCGACTAGCGGGAGACCCTACGAGCAGTACTTC.

Note on this clone: Other DNA sequences in this sample translate to the same CDR3. V and J are TRBV18 and TRBJ2-7, with 11 bases fitting TRBD2. Germline lookup yields CDR1 KGHSH and CDR2 LQKENI. Germline trimming cut 2 bases from V and 3 bases from J; bases unmatched to any gene: 0. The CDR3 has 14 residues. The CDR3: CASSPGTSGYEQYF. The CDR3 DNA is TGTGCCAGCTCACCAGGGACTAGCGGCTACGAGCAGTACTTC.

This chain joins TRBV10-3 and TRBJ2-7; the match to TRBD1 covers 9 bases. Germline CDR1 ENHRY, CDR2 SYGVKD. Trimming cost V 6 bases and J 5 bases; bases outside gene matches: 8. The CDR3 spans 14 residues. The CDR3 sequence: CAIRPGQGGNEQYF. The DNA of the CDR3 is TGTGCCATCAGGCCGGGACAGGGTGGGAACGAGCAGTACTTC.

The chain carries TRBV2 and TRBJ2-7; TRBD1 matches at 7 bases. Germline CDR1 is SNHLY and CDR2 is FYNNEI. The CDR3 is 16 residues long. V trimming: 1 base; J trimming: 4 bases; junction bases outside the gene matches: 10. CDR3 sequence (DNA): TGTGCCAGCAGTGAAGTTTCTTGGGACAGCAAATACGAGCAGTACTTC. Amino acids: CASSEVSWDSKYEQYF.

The chain couples TRBV18 to TRBJ2-7; weak D call: TRBD2 (6 bases). The V end was cut by 3 bases, the J end by 4 bases, with 13 bases between. CDR1 and CDR2 from the germline V gene are KGHSH and LQKENI. The CDR3 spans 14 residues. Written as DNA, the CDR3 is TGTGCCAGCTCACCGGAGGGGCGCAGTTACGAGCAGTACTTC. Translating gives CASSPEGRSYEQYF.

This clone has more than one count but fewer than ten. The chain couples TRBV7-2 to TRBJ1-5, with 8 positions matching TRBD1. V shed 3 bases, J shed 4 bases, and the junction held 5 bases outside the gene matches. Germline V lookup: CDR1 SGHTA, CDR2 FQGNSA. The length of the CDR3 is 15 residues. This CDR3 reads CASSLWDRPNQPQHF. Here the CDR3 DNA reads TGTGCCAGCAGCTTGTGGGACAGGCCAAATCAGCCCCAGCATTTT.